This T cell receptor (beta chain) is drawn from a study of T cells in Graves' hyperthyroidism and ophthalmopathy. Study as a whole: At initial diagnosis, before any treatment had begun, peripheral blood was obtained.

What was amplified from RNA transcripts were TCR beta CDR3 regions. In the first-round RT-PCR of the TCR CDR3, the HTBI primer set was used. TCRdb fed the multiplex PCR reads into MiXCR, producing one record per CDR3 protein. The sample carries fewer than 700,000 distinct CDR3 sequences, 15% to 20% recorded once. Study results and caveats: Most thyroid clonotypes that were expanded above 0.001 also turned up in blood.

CDR3 length equals 14 residues. Germline lookup yields CDR1 GTSNPN and CDR2 SVGIG (reference sequence). In making diagnoses, clinical symptoms, serum thyroxine and TRAb, thyroid ultrasound and orbital computed tomography were all used. A note on this clonotype: What it binds is unknown. Compared with germline, one end of the junction differs, possibly owing to a read error.

Sequencing was performed on blood. The chain combines TRBV30 with TRBJ1-2; D is undetermined. This receptor was identified in a young woman with Graves' hyperthyroidism. CDR3 loop: CAWVKPPGRYGCTF. Here the CDR3 DNA reads TGTGCCTGGGTTAAGCCCCCGGGCAGGTATGGCTGCACCTTC.